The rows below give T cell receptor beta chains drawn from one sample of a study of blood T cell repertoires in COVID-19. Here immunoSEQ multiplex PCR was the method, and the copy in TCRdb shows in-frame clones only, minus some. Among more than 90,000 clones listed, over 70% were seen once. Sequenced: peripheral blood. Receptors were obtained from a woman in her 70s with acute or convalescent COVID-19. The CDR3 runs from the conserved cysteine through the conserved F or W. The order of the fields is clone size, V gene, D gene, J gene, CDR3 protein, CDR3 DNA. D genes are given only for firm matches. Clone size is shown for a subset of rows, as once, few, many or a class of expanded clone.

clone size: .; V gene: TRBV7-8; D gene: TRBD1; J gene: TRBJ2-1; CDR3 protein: CASSYRDSYNEQFF; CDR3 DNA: TGTGCCAGCAGCTACCGGGACAGCTACAATGAGCAGTTCTTC
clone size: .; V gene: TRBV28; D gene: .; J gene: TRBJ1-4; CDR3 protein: CASGLGVANEKLFF; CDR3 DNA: TGTGCCAGCGGCCTCGGGGTCGCTAATGAAAAACTGTTTTTT
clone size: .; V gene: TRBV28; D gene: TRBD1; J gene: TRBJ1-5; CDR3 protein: CASSLTGANQPQHF; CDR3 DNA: TGTGCCAGCAGCCTCACAGGGGCCAATCAGCCCCAGCATTTT
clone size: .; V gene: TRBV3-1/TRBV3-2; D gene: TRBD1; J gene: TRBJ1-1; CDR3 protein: CASSQAQTGRETEAFF; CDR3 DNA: TGTGCCAGCAGCCAAGCCCAGACAGGGAGAGAGACTGAAGCTTTCTTT
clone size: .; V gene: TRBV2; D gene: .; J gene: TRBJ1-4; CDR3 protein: CASSVDGRRTELFF; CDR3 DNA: TGTGCCAGCAGTGTTGACGGGCGGAGGACGGAACTGTTTTTT
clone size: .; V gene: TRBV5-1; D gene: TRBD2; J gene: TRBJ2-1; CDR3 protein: CASSVTSGGADEQFF; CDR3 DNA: TGCGCCAGCAGCGTGACTAGCGGGGGGGCCGATGAGCAGTTCTTC
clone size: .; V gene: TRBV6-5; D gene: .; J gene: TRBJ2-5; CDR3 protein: CAMEQSGQETQYF; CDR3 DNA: TGTGCCATGGAGCAGTCCGGGCAAGAGACCCAGTACTTC
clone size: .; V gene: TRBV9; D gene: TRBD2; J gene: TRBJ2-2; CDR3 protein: CASSVVAGAAGELFF; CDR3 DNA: TGTGCCAGCAGCGTAGTAGCGGGAGCGGCCGGGGAGCTGTTTTTT
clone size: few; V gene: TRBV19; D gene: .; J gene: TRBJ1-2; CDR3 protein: CASSTQTGRRHGYTF; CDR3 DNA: TGTGCCAGTTCCACCCAGACGGGAAGGAGGCATGGCTACACCTTC
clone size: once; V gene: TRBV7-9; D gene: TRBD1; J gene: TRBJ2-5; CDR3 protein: CASSRPGQLETQYF; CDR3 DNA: TGTGCCAGCAGCCGCCCGGGACAGTTGGAGACCCAGTACTTC
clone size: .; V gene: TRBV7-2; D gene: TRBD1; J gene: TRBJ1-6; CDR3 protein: CASSLNPFRGKNSPLHF; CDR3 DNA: TGTGCCAGCAGCTTAAACCCCTTCAGGGGGAAAAATTCACCCCTCCACTTT
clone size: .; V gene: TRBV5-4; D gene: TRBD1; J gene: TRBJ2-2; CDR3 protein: CASSLDRGGELFF; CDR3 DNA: TGTGCCAGCAGCCTGGACAGGGGCGGGGAGCTGTTTTTT
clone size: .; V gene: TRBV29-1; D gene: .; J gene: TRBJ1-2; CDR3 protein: CSVVSEWGYTF; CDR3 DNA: TGCAGCGTTGTTAGCGAATGGGGCTACACCTTC